These 15 T cell receptor beta chains were sequenced from one sample in a study of blood T cell repertoires in COVID-19. Here immunoSEQ multiplex PCR was the method, and the copy in TCRdb shows in-frame clones only, minus some. The table includes 200,000 to 300,000 clones, around nine tenths detected once. Material for sequencing was peripheral blood. These receptors all stem from a woman in her seventies with active or convalescent COVID-19.

V is TRBV7-2 and J is TRBJ2-5; TRBD2 matches at 7 bases. The V gene end was trimmed by 1 base and the J gene end by 7 bases; junction bases not matched to a gene: 9. Germline CDR1 reads SGHTA; CDR2 reads FQGNSA. The CDR3 is made up of 15 amino acids. CDR3 bases: TGTGCCAGCAGCTTAGACGGGACTACCCGTCCGACCCAGTACTTC. Residues: CASSLDGTTRPTQYF.

This chain joins TRBV10-3 and TRBJ1-1; 7 nucleotides match TRBD1. Per the germline V gene, CDR1 is ENHRY and CDR2 is SYGVKD. CDR3 length: 15 residues. Trimming at V came to 6 bases and at J to 3 bases, leaving 10 bases not matched to a gene. The CDR3: CAISNLRDSYTEAFF. For the CDR3, the DNA is TGTGCCATCAGCAATCTAAGGGACAGCTACACTGAAGCTTTCTTT.

The CDR3: CASIILPLTGYTF. CDR3 nucleotides: TGTGCCAGCATTATTCTACCCCTAACCGGCTACACCTTC. The chain combines TRBV2 with TRBJ1-2, with D uncertain. The V and J ends lost 7 bases and 8 bases respectively, with 17 bases between them. CDR3 length: 13 residues. CDR1 is SNHLY and CDR2 is FYNNEI in the germline V gene. The full variable domain, rest sourced from reference TRBV2 and TRBJ1-2, is EPEVTQTPSHQVTQMGQEVILRCVPISNHLYFYWYRQILGQKVEFLVSFYNNEISEKSEIFDDQFSVERPDGSNFTLKIRSTKLEDSAMYFCASIILPLTGYTFGSGTRLTVV.

V and J are TRBV6-1 and TRBJ1-5; D call uncertain. V was shortened by 0 bases and J by 5 bases, with 14 bases between the two germline ends. The V gene's germline CDR1 is MNHNS and CDR2 SASEGT. The CDR3 has 16 amino acids. This CDR3 reads CASSEARGLRDQPQHF. DNA for the CDR3: TGTGCCAGCAGTGAAGCGCGGGGATTAAGGGATCAGCCCCAGCATTTT.

This chain links TRBV18 with TRBJ2-1; tentative D call: TRBD1 (5 bases). Germline assignment: CDR1 KGHSH and CDR2 LQKENI. Deletions cut 6 bases from V and 3 bases from J, with 12 bases between. The CDR3 totals 14 residues. CDR3 coding DNA: TGTGCCAGCTCCTTCGACAGAGTCTACAATGAGCAGTTCTTC. Protein product: CASSFDRVYNEQFF.

The chain joins TRBV4-2 to TRBJ2-6; maybe TRBD1 (6 bases). This CDR3 is 15 amino acids long. Germline CDR1 LGHNA, CDR2 YNFKEQ. With 10 bases removed from V and 2 bases from J, the gap between germline ends came to 15 bases. The CDR3 here is CATHREITGANVLTF. In DNA form, the CDR3 reads TGTGCCACCCACAGGGAAATAACTGGGGCCAACGTCCTGACTTTC.

J is TRBJ2-2 and V is TRBV9; D is undetermined. The germline CDR1 and CDR2 sequences are SGDLS and YYNGEE. The CDR3 is made up of 12 amino acids. Deletions cut 3 bases from V and 6 bases from J, with 6 bases between. The CDR3 DNA reads as TGTGCCAGCAGCGGCCCGGCCGGGGAGCTGTTTTTT. Amino acid sequence: CASSGPAGELFF.

The V call is TRBV7-2, the J call TRBJ2-3; 7 positions agree with TRBD1. Trimming at V came to 5 bases and at J to 0 bases, leaving 5 bases not matched to a gene. The CDR3 consists of 15 residues. Germline CDR1 SGHTA, CDR2 FQGNSA. The CDR3 coding sequence is TGTGCCAGCAGCCGGGACAGCGGTAGCACAGATACGCAGTATTTT. It specifies CASSRDSGSTDTQYF.

The chain uses TRBV6-6 and TRBJ1-5, with a tentative D call TRBD1 (6 bases). This CDR3 comprises 15 residues. Trimming removed 7 bases at V and 4 bases at J, with 17 bases between. Germline CDR1 reads MNHNY; CDR2 reads SVGAGI (reference sequence). The CDR3 bases are TGTGCCAGCACCGCCCGGGGAGGGGGAAATCAGCCCCAGCATTTT. Amino acid sequence: CASTARGGGNQPQHF.

The chain is built from TRBV7-2 and TRBJ1-3, with D possibly TRBD1 on 6 matching bases. V was shortened by 2 bases and J by 8 bases, with 10 bases between the two germline ends. The CDR3 has 13 residues. The germline V gene encodes CDR1 SGHTA and CDR2 FQGNSA. CDR3 bases: TGTGCCAGCAGCTTAACAGGGTTGCACACCATATATTTT. Protein sequence: CASSLTGLHTIYF. The full variable domain, in which reference TRBV7-2 and TRBJ1-3 provide the parts outside the CDR3, is GAGVSQSPSNKVTEKGKDVELRCDPISGHTALYWYRQSLGQGLEFLIYFQGNSAPDKSGLPSDRFSAERTGGSVSTLTIQRTQQEDSAVYLCASSLTGLHTIYFGEGSWLTVV.

The rearrangement links TRBV9 to TRBJ2-3; 8 nucleotides line up with TRBD1. The CDR3 has 16 amino acids. Germline CDR1 is SGDLS and CDR2 is YYNGEE. J gave up 5 bases and V 0 bases, and 8 bases lay outside the gene matches. The CDR3 is CASSVAYGQGIDTQYF. CDR3 DNA: TGTGCCAGCAGCGTAGCTTATGGACAGGGAATAGATACGCAGTATTTT.

This clone was observed a single time. Sequence at one end of the junction differs from germline and may be a read error. The chain links TRBV11-3 to TRBJ2-1; 7 bases are shared with TRBD1. CDR3 length: 13 amino acids. Germline V gene sequence: CDR1 SGHNT, CDR2 YENEEA. Here the CDR3 DNA reads TGTGCCAGCAGCCTAGAGGGGGCAGAGGAGCAGTTCTTC. Translation gives CASSLEGAEEQFF.

The gene calls are TRBV28 and TRBJ1-1; tentative D call: TRBD1 (6 bases). Germline V gene lookup returns CDR1 MDHEN and CDR2 SYDVKM. CDR3 length equals 14 residues. Trimming removed 3 bases at V and 0 bases at J, with 8 bases between. DNA of the CDR3: TGTGCCAGCAGTTTGGGGGCGCTGAACACTGAAGCTTTCTTT. Encoded protein: CASSLGALNTEAFF.

This chain joins TRBV4-2 and TRBJ1-1; D uncertain. The CDR3 extends over 14 amino acids. Germline CDR1 reads LGHNA; CDR2 reads YNFKEQ. Trimming removed 4 bases from V and 3 bases from J, with 12 bases in between. CDR3 in amino acids: CASSPSGWDTEAFF. The CDR3 DNA follows: TGTGCCAGCAGCCCATCCGGGTGGGACACTGAAGCTTTCTTT.

The V and J genes are TRBV5-8 and TRBJ2-3; D is unresolved. CDR1 SGHTS and CDR2 YDEGEE come from the germline V gene. The CDR3 is made up of 14 amino acids. The V end was cut by 0 bases, the J end by 0 bases, with 5 bases between. The CDR3 nucleotides read TGTGCCAGCAGCTTGGGGGCAAGCACAGATACGCAGTATTTT. Translated: CASSLGASTDTQYF.